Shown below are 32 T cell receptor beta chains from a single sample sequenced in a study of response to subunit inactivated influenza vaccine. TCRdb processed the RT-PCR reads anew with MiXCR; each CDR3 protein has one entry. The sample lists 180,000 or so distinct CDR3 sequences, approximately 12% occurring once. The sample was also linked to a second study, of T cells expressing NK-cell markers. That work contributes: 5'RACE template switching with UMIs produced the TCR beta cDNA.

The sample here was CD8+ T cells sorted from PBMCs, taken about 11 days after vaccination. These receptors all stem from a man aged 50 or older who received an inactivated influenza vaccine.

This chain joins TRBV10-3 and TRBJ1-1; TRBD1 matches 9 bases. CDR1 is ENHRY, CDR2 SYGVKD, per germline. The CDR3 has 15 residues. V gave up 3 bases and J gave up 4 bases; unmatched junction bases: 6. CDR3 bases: TGTGCCATCAGTGACGCAGGACAGGGGAGCACTGAAGCTTTCTTT. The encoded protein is CAISDAGQGSTEAFF.

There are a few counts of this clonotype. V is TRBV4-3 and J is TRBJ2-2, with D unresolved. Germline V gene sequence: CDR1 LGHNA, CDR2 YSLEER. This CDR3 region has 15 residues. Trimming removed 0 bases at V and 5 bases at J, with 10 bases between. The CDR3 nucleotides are TGCGCCAGCAGCCAAGATGGACCTCTAACCGGGGAGCTGTTTTTT. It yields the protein CASSQDGPLTGELFF.

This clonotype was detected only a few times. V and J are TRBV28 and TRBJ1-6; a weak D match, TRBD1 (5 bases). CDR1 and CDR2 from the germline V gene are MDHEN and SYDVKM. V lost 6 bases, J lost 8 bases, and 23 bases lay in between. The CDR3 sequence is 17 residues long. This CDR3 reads CASRPPGGVAGYSPLHF. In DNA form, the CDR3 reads TGTGCCAGCAGACCCCCCGGGGGGGTCGCAGGTTATTCACCCCTCCACTTT.

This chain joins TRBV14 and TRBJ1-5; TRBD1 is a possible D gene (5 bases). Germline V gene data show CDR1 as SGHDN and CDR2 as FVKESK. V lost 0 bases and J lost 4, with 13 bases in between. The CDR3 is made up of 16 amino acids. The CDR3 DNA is TGTGCCAGCAGCCAAGAAGGCCGGGGGTTTAATCAGCCCCAGCATTTT. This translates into CASSQEGRGFNQPQHF.

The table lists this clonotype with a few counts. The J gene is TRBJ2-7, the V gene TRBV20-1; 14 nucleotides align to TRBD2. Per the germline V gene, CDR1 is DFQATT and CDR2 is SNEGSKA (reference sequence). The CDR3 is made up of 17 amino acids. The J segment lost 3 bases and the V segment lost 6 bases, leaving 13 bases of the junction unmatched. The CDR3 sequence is CSAKHAPGTSGSYEQYF. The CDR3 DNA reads TGCAGTGCCAAACACGCCCCCGGGACTAGCGGGAGCTACGAGCAGTACTTC.

CDR3 sequence: CATSRLQGAETEAFF. The CDR3 DNA reads TGTGCCACCAGCAGATTACAGGGGGCTGAGACTGAAGCTTTCTTT. This chain joins TRBV15 and TRBJ1-1; 9 bases line up with TRBD1. Germline V CDR1 and CDR2: LNHNV, YYDKDF (reference sequence). With 2 bases clipped from V and 5 bases from J, the junction kept 6 bases outside the gene matches. This CDR3 spans 15 amino acids.

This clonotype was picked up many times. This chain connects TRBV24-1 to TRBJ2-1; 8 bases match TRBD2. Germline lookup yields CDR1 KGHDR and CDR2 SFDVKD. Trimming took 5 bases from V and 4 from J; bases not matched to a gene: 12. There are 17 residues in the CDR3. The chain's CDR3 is CATSVKERGGRYNEQFF. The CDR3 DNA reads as TGTGCCACCAGTGTGAAGGAACGGGGGGGGAGGTACAATGAGCAGTTCTTC.

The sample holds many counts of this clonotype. CDR3 amino acids: CSAYTGVNYEQYF. For the CDR3, the DNA is TGCAGTGCTTACACAGGGGTCAACTACGAGCAGTACTTC. The chain employs TRBV20-1 and TRBJ2-7; 7 nucleotides agree with TRBD1. The junction had 7 bases not matched to a gene; V was cut back by 5 bases and J by 3 bases. The V gene's germline CDR1 is DFQATT and CDR2 SNEGSKA (reference sequence). This CDR3 spans 13 amino acids.

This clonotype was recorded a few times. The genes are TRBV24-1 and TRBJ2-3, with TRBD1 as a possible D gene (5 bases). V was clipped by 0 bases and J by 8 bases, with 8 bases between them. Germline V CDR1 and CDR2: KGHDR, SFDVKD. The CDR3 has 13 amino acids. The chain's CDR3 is CATSDLRQGTQYF. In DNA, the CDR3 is TGTGCCACCAGTGATTTGCGTCAGGGTACGCAGTATTTT.

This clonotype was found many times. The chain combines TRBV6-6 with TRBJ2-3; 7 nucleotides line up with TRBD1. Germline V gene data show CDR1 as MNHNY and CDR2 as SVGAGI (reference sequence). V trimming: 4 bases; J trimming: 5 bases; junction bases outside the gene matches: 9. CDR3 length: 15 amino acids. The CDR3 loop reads CASSSLAGTEDTQYF. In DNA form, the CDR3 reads TGTGCCAGCAGTTCACTGGCTGGGACAGAAGATACGCAGTATTTT.

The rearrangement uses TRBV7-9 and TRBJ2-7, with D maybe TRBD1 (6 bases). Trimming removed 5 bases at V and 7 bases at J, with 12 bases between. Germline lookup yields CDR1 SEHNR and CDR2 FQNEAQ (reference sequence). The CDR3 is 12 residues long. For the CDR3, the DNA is TGTGCCAGCAGCCAAAGAAGGGGGGAGCAGTACTTC. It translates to CASSQRRGEQYF. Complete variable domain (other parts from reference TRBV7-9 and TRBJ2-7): DTGVSQNPRHKITKRGQNVTFRCDPISEHNRLYWYRQTLGQGPEFLTYFQNEAQLEKSRLLSDRFSAERPKGSFSTLEIQRTEQGDSAMYLCASSQRRGEQYFGPGTRLTVT.

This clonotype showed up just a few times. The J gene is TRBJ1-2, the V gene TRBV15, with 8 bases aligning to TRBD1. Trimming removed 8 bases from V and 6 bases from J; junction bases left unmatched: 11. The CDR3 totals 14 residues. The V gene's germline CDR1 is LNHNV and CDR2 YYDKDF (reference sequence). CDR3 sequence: CATYHTGQENGYTF. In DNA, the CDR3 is TGTGCCACCTATCATACGGGACAGGAGAATGGCTACACCTTC. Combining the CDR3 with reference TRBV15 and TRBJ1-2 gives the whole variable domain DAMVIQNPRYQVTQFGKPVTLSCSQTLNHNVMYWYQQKSSQAPKLLFHYYDKDFNNEADTPDNFQSRRPNTSFCFLDIRSPGLGDTAMYLCATYHTGQENGYTFGSGTRLTVV.

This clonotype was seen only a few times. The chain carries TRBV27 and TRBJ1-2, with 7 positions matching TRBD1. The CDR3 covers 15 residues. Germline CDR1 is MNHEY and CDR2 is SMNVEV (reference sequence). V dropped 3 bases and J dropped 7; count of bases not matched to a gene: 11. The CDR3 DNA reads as TGTGCCAGCAGTTTCGTGAAGGGGGCTCTCGGTGGCTACACCTTC. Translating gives CASSFVKGALGGYTF.

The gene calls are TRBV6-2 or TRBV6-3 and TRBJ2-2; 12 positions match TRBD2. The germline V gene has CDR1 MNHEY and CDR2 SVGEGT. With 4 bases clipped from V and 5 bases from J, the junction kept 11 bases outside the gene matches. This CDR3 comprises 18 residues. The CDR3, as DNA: TGTGCCAGCAGTTCTACGACTAGCGGGGGACCCAGGACCGGGGAGCTGTTTTTT. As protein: CASSSTTSGGPRTGELFF.

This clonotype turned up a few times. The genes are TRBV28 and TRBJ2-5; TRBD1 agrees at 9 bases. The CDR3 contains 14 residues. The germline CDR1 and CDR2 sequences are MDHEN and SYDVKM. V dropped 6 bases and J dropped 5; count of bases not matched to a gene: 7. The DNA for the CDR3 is TGTGCCAGCAGGCCACAGGGGGCCGGGGAGACCCAGTACTTC. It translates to CASRPQGAGETQYF.

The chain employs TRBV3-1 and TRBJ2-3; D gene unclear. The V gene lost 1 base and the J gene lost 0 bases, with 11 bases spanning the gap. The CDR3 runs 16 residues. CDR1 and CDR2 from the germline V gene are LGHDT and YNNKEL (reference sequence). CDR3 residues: CASSQGSFGSTDTQYF. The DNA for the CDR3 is TGTGCCAGCAGCCAAGGGTCCTTCGGTAGCACAGATACGCAGTATTTT.

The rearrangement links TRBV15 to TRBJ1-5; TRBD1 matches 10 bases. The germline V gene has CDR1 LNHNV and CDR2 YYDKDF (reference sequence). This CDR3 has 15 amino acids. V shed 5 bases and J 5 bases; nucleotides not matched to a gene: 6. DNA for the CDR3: TGTGCCACCAGCCCGGGACAGGGGAGACATCAGCCCCAGCATTTT. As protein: CATSPGQGRHQPQHF.

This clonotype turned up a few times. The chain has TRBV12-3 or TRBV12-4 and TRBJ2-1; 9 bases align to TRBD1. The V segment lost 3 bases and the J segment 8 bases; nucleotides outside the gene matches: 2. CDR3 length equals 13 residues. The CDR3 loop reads CASSFRTGDEQFF. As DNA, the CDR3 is TGTGCCAGCAGTTTCAGGACAGGGGATGAGCAGTTCTTC.

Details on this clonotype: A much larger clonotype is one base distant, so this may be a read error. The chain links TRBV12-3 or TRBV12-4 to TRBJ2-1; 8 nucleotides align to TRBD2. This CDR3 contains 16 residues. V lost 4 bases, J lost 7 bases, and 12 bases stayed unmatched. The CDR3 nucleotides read TGTGCCAGCAGTTCAGAGGGACTAGGGGGAGGGAATGAGCAGTTCTTC. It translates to CASSSEGLGGGNEQFF.

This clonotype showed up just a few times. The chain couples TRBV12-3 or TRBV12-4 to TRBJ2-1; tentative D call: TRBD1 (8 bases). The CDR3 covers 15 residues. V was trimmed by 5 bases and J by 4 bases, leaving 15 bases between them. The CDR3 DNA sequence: TGTGCCAGCAGTCCAACAGGGGGGGTTTACAATGAGCAGTTCTTC. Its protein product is CASSPTGGVYNEQFF.

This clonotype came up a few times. Here the CDR3 DNA reads TGCAGTGCTCAGGGGGCGGGAACCTCCTACGAGCAGTACTTC. This translates into CSAQGAGTSYEQYF. V gene TRBV20-1 combines with J gene TRBJ2-7; 8 nucleotides agree with TRBD1. The germline V gene has CDR1 DFQATT and CDR2 SNEGSKA (reference sequence). The ends lost 5 bases at V and 0 bases at J; junction bases unmatched: 6. The CDR3 is 14 amino acids.

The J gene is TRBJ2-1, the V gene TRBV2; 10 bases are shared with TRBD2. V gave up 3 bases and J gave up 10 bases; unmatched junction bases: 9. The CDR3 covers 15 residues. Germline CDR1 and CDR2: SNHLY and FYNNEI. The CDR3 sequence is CASSEGLAGAAEQFF. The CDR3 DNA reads TGTGCCAGCAGTGAGGGGCTAGCGGGGGCCGCGGAGCAGTTCTTC.

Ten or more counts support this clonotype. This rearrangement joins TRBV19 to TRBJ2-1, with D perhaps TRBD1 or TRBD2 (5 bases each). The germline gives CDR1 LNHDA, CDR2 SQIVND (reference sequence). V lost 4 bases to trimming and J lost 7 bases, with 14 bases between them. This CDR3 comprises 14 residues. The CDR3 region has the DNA TGTGCCAGTAGTAACCGGGGCGCCAAAAATGAGCAGTTCTTC. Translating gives CASSNRGAKNEQFF.

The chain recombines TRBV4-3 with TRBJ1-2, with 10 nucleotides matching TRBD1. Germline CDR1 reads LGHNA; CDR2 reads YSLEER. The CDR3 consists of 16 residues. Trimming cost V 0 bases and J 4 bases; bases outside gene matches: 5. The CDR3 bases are TGCGCCAGCAGCCAAGATGGGACAGGGGTTAGCTATGGCTACACCTTC. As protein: CASSQDGTGVSYGYTF.

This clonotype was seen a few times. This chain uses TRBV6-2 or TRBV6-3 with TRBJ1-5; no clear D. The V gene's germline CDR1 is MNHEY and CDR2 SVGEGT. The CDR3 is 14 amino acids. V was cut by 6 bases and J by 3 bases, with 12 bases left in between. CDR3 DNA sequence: TGTGCCAGCAGCCTACGGGGTGTCAATCAGCCCCAGCATTTT. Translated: CASSLRGVNQPQHF.

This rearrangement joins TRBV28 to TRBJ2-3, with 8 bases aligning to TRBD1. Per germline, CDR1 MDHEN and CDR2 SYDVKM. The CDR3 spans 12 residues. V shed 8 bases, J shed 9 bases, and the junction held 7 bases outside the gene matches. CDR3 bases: TGTGCCAGCCAAAGACAGGGGATGACGCAGTATTTT. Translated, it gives CASQRQGMTQYF.

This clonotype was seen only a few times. In DNA form, the CDR3 reads TGTGCCAGCAGTGAGAATGGGGCCTATGGCTACACCTTC. This gives the protein CASSENGAYGYTF. V and J are TRBV6-1 and TRBJ1-2; the D gene is possibly TRBD1 (5 bases). Trimming took 3 bases from V and 4 from J, leaving 9 bases between them. The germline gives CDR1 MNHNS, CDR2 SASEGT. The CDR3 length is 13 residues.

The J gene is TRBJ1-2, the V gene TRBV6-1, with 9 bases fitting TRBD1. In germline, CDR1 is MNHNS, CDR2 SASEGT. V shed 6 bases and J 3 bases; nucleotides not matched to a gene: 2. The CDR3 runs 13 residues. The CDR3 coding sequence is TGTGCCAGCAGCTGGGACAGGGACTATGGCTACACCTTC. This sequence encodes CASSWDRDYGYTF.

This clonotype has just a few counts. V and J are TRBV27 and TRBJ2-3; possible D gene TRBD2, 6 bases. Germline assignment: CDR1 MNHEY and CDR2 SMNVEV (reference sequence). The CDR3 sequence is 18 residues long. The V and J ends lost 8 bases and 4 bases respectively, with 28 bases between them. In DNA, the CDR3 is TGTGCCAGCTCGTATCTCGGGACTTCTACACTGGGGCCAGATACGCAGTATTTT. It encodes CASSYLGTSTLGPDTQYF.

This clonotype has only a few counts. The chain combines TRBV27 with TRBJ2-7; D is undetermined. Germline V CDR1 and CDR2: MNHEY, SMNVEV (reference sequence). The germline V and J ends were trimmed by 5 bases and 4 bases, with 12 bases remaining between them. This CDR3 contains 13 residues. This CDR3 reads CASSPTPHYEQYF. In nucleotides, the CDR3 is TGTGCCAGCAGTCCCACACCTCATTACGAGCAGTACTTC.

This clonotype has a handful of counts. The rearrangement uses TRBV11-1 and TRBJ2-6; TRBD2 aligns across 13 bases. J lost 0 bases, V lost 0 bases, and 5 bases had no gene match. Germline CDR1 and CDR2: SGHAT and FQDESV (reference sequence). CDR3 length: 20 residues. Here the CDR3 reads CASSLALLAGGPSGANVLTF. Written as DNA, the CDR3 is TGTGCCAGCAGCTTAGCCCTACTAGCGGGGGGGCCCTCTGGGGCCAACGTCCTGACTTTC.

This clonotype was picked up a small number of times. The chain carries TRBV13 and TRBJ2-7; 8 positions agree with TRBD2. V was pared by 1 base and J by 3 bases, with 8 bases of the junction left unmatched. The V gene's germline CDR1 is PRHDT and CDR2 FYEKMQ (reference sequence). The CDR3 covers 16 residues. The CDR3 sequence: CASSLEPSGGLYEQYF. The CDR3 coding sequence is TGTGCCAGCAGCTTAGAACCCAGCGGGGGTCTCTACGAGCAGTACTTC.